The 10 T cell receptor beta chains below all came from one sample that was sequenced in a study of blood T cell repertoires in COVID-19. Only in-frame clones appear in the TCRdb table, and some are missing; sequencing was by immunoSEQ multiplex PCR. The sample includes 180,000 or so clones, around 87% of them seen just once. The specimen sequenced was peripheral blood. These receptors were taken from a man aged 35 to 55 with active or convalescent COVID-19.

This clone was observed once. This rearrangement joins TRBV15 to TRBJ1-2; 7 nucleotides line up with TRBD1. Germline assignment: CDR1 LNHNV and CDR2 YYDKDF (reference sequence). Trimming at V came to 4 bases and at J to 3 bases, leaving 8 bases not matched to a gene. CDR3 size: 15 residues. In DNA form, the CDR3 reads TGTGCCACCAGCACGGCCGAGACAGGGTACTATGGCTACACCTTC. Translating gives CATSTAETGYYGYTF.

The chain uses TRBV11-2 and TRBJ1-6, with unresolved D. This CDR3 region has 15 residues. Per germline, CDR1 SGHAT and CDR2 FQNNGV. Deletions cut 5 bases from V and 5 bases from J, with 13 bases between. The CDR3 nucleotides read TGTGCCAGCAGCCAGAGCGGTTTGGATAATTCACCCCTCCACTTT. Protein: CASSQSGLDNSPLHF.

The gene calls are TRBV5-6 and TRBJ1-1; D not certain. Deletions cut 0 bases from V and 6 bases from J, with 12 bases between. This CDR3 is built from 14 residues. CDR1 and CDR2 from the germline V gene are SGHDT and YYEEEE. CDR3: CASSLGSRFPEAFF. CDR3 DNA: TGTGCCAGCAGCTTGGGCTCGAGGTTCCCTGAAGCTTTCTTT.

The chain is built from TRBV10-3 and TRBJ2-3; D remains unclear. Trimming left V 3 bases short and J 0 bases short, with 13 bases between. Germline assignment: CDR1 ENHRY and CDR2 SYGVKD. The CDR3 covers 16 residues. CDR3 DNA: TGTGCCATCAGTGACAACCCGGGTGCTAGCACAGATACGCAGTATTTT. It yields the protein CAISDNPGASTDTQYF.

The gene calls are TRBV5-1 and TRBJ1-4; D unresolved. V was shortened by 3 bases and J by 12 bases, with 24 bases between the two germline ends. The CDR3 spans 16 residues. Germline V gene data show CDR1 as SGHRS and CDR2 as YFSETQ. The CDR3 protein is CASSSNPLRQRRELFF. CDR3 sequence (DNA): TGCGCCAGCAGCTCCAACCCACTTCGGCAGCGGAGGGAACTGTTTTTT.

The sample holds one count of this clone. This chain links TRBV3-1 (or the pseudogene TRBV3-2) with TRBJ2-7; maybe TRBD1 (6 bases). CDR1 and CDR2 (germline): LGHDT, YNNKEL (reference sequence). The V gene lost 7 bases and the J gene lost 0 bases, with 13 bases spanning the gap. This CDR3 is 14 amino acids long. CDR3 sequence reads: CASTRKGDSYEQYF. In DNA, the CDR3 is TGTGCCAGCACCCGTAAGGGGGACTCCTACGAGCAGTACTTC.

This clone has just a few counts. The chain links TRBV6-6 to TRBJ2-7; the match to TRBD1 covers 8 bases. Unmatched junction bases numbered 17, after V lost 5 bases and J lost 2 bases. The CDR3 is 18 residues long. CDR1 is MNHNY, CDR2 SVGAGI, per germline (reference sequence). The CDR3, as DNA: TGTGCCAGCAGTCCACACAACCCGACGCAGGGGGCGACCTACGAGCAGTACTTC. The encoded protein is CASSPHNPTQGATYEQYF.

The rearrangement links TRBV3-1 (or the pseudogene TRBV3-2) to TRBJ1-2; perhaps TRBD1 as D (6 bases). There are 14 residues in the CDR3. With 3 bases removed from V and 10 bases from J, the gap between germline ends came to 18 bases. CDR1 LGHDT and CDR2 YNNKEL come from the germline V gene (reference sequence). The CDR3 bases are TGTGCCAGCAGCCACCACGGACAGCGCCTATTCTACACCTTC. It translates to CASSHHGQRLFYTF.

The V gene is TRBV30, the J gene TRBJ1-2; D is ambiguous. Trimming stripped 5 bases from V and 4 bases from J, with 14 bases between. Germline-derived CDR1 and CDR2 are GTSNPN and SVGIG (reference sequence). This CDR3 is 13 amino acids long. CDR3 amino acids: CAWRRRDRYGYTF. In DNA form, the CDR3 reads TGTGCCTGGCGGAGGAGGGATCGCTATGGCTACACCTTC.

This chain uses TRBV4-3 with TRBJ2-3, with D maybe TRBD1 (6 bases). This CDR3 is 16 amino acids long. Trimming stripped 0 bases from V and 4 bases from J, with 14 bases between. Germline lookup yields CDR1 LGHNA and CDR2 YSLEER. For the CDR3, the DNA is TGCGCCAGCAGCCAAGACGGTGCAGGGGCACCAGATACGCAGTATTTT. This translates into CASSQDGAGAPDTQYF.